Listed below are T cell receptor beta chains from one sample, sequenced in a study of Ad26.COV2.S vaccination and SARS-CoV-2 variants. Using immunoSEQ multiplex PCR, the repertoire was profiled, and TCRdb retains in-frame clones only, with some absent. Seen here are 350,000 to 500,000 clones, 89% observed once, and the top ten hold about 2.7%. Sequenced here: peripheral blood, sampled in a trial of Ad26.COV2.S vaccine versus placebo. The receptor set was obtained from a person between 18 and 59 years old who received the Ad26.COV2.S COVID-19 vaccine or a placebo. The CDR3 runs from the conserved cysteine through the conserved F or W. A D gene is named only where the DNA matches it firmly. Size tells how often a clone was seen (once, few, many) or the class of an expanded clone, and some rows leave it out.

clone_size j_call d_call v_call cdr3_aa cdr3_nt
. TRBJ1-1 TRBD1 TRBV4-3 CASSQDLQLWDRVSEAFF TGCGCCAGCAGCCAAGATCTTCAGCTTTGGGACAGGGTCTCTGAAGCTTTCTTT
. TRBJ1-2 . TRBV5-1 CASSLDSYGYTF TGCGCCAGCAGCCTGGACAGCTATGGCTACACCTTC
. TRBJ2-2 TRBD2 TRBV7-2 CASSPGPGRDTGELFF TGTGCCAGCAGCCCCGGGCCCGGGAGGGACACCGGGGAGCTGTTTTTT
few TRBJ1-5 . TRBV28 CASSWSRGTRQPQHF TGTGCCAGCAGTTGGTCTAGGGGGACCAGGCAGCCCCAGCATTTT
. TRBJ2-3 . TRBV18 CASSVADTQYF TGTGCCAGCTCCGTGGCCGATACGCAGTATTTT
. TRBJ2-1 . TRBV5-1 CASSLGFEGQFF TGCGCCAGCAGCTTGGGGTTTGAAGGGCAGTTCTTC
. TRBJ2-6 TRBD1 TRBV9 CASSDTPGTGFPPGANVLTF TGTGCCAGCAGCGACACCCCGGGGACAGGGTTCCCTCCTGGGGCCAACGTCCTGACTTTC
. TRBJ2-1 . TRBV30 CAWSETGAYNEQFF TGTGCCTGGAGCGAGACGGGGGCCTACAATGAGCAGTTCTTC
. TRBJ2-1 . TRBV23-1 CAPLPLQNYNEQFF TGCGCCCCACTACCGTTACAGAATTACAATGAGCAGTTCTTC
. TRBJ2-7 . TRBV11-2 CASSRHGVTSYEQYF TGTGCCAGCAGCCGCCACGGGGTCACCTCCTACGAGCAGTACTTC
. TRBJ1-4 . TRBV18 CASSPQRDNEKLFF TGTGCCAGCTCACCCCAGAGGGATAATGAAAAACTGTTTTTT
. TRBJ1-2 . TRBV7-9 CASSRGRNYGYTF TGTGCCAGCAGCAGGGGTCGGAACTATGGCTACACCTTC
. TRBJ2-1 TRBD2 TRBV7-9 CASSEWGGRNYNEQFF TGTGCCAGCAGCGAATGGGGCGGGAGAAACTACAATGAGCAGTTCTTC
. TRBJ2-7 TRBD1 TRBV7-3 CASIPSDRDRGPQWTYEQYF TGTGCCAGCATACCCTCGGATCGGGACAGGGGACCCCAATGGACCTACGAGCAGTACTTC
once TRBJ1-2 TRBD1 TRBV5-6 CASSSGQGKFGYGYTF TGTGCCAGCAGCTCAGGACAGGGGAAGTTTGGCTATGGCTACACCTTC
. TRBJ1-1 . TRBV2 CASSVGEGNTEAFF TGTGCCAGCAGTGTTGGGGAGGGGAACACTGAAGCTTTCTTT
. TRBJ1-4 . TRBV2 CASSEVLPGEYNEKLFF TGTGCCAGCAGTGAAGTGTTGCCGGGCGAATATAATGAAAAACTGTTTTTT
. TRBJ2-1 TRBD2 TRBV19 CASSDPRSSGPRGNEQFF TGTGCCAGTAGTGATCCACGCTCTAGCGGGCCTAGGGGGAATGAGCAGTTCTTC
. TRBJ2-3 TRBD2 TRBV18 CASSPLLAKSESTQYF TGTGCCAGCTCACCACTACTAGCGAAGAGTGAGTCCACGCAGTATTTT
. TRBJ1-1 . TRBV28 CASSLWGGRTEAFF TGTGCCAGCAGTTTATGGGGGGGGCGAACTGAAGCTTTCTTT
. TRBJ2-1 TRBD2 TRBV7-6 CASSRPGLAFSYNEQFF TGTGCCAGCAGCAGACCGGGACTAGCGTTTTCCTACAATGAGCAGTTCTTC
. TRBJ1-5 TRBD1 TRBV30 CAWSDRTGYEDQPQHF TGTGCCTGGAGTGACAGGACAGGGTACGAGGATCAGCCCCAGCATTTT
. TRBJ2-5 . TRBV27 CASSFAGLETQYF TGTGCCAGCAGTTTCGCCGGGTTGGAGACCCAGTACTTC
few TRBJ2-2 TRBD1 TRBV5-5 CASSFATGYNTGELFF TGTGCCAGCAGCTTCGCGACAGGGTACAACACCGGGGAGCTGTTTTTT